These 14 T cell receptor beta chains originate from one sample sequenced in a study of blood T cell repertoires in COVID-19. Sequenced by immunoSEQ multiplex PCR; TCRdb stores in-frame clones only, minus some. The sample has more than 35,000 clones, nearly 90% seen once. What was sequenced was peripheral blood. These receptors originate from a man aged 65 to 85 with active COVID-19.

This sequence joins TRBV6-5 and TRBJ1-4, with 8 positions matching TRBD1. The CDR3 runs 16 residues. V lost 0 bases and J lost 8; bases outside the gene matches: 8. Per germline, CDR1 MNHEY and CDR2 SVGAGI. The CDR3 is CASSYSWTGLREKLFF. CDR3 DNA: TGTGCCAGCAGTTACTCTTGGACAGGGTTGCGAGAAAAACTGTTTTTT.

The chain has TRBV7-9 and TRBJ1-1; 9 bases are shared with TRBD1. This CDR3 is built from 15 residues. J was trimmed by 11 bases and V by 5 bases; bases with no gene match: 15. Germline V CDR1 and CDR2: SEHNR, FQNEAQ (reference sequence). CDR3 coding DNA: TGTGCCAGCAGCCACGGGGACAGGGCGCCGTCGGGGGCTTTCTTT. Amino acids: CASSHGDRAPSGAFF.

The chain is built from TRBV7-9 and TRBJ1-5, with 8 nucleotides matching TRBD1. The CDR3 sequence is 17 residues long. Unmatched junction bases numbered 13, after V lost 4 bases and J lost 5 bases. CDR1 and CDR2 (germline): SEHNR, FQNEAQ (reference sequence). The CDR3: CASSSVLSGGWDQPQHF. The CDR3 coding sequence is TGTGCCAGCAGCTCGGTTCTTTCAGGGGGCTGGGATCAGCCCCAGCATTTT. Complete variable domain (other parts from reference TRBV7-9 and TRBJ1-5): DTGVSQNPRHKITKRGQNVTFRCDPISEHNRLYWYRQTLGQGPEFLTYFQNEAQLEKSRLLSDRFSAERPKGSFSTLEIQRTEQGDSAMYLCASSSVLSGGWDQPQHFGDGTRLSIL.

The V gene is TRBV7-3, the J gene TRBJ2-1; TRBD2 matches 10 bases. The CDR3 has 15 amino acids. V gave up 5 bases and J gave up 7 bases; unmatched junction bases: 8. The germline CDR1 and CDR2 sequences are SGHTA and FQGTGA. The chain's CDR3 is CASSQGLAAINEQFF. Here the CDR3 DNA reads TGTGCCAGCAGCCAAGGACTAGCGGCAATAAATGAGCAGTTCTTC.

The chain recombines TRBV10-2 with TRBJ2-2; tentative D call: TRBD2 (6 bases). The CDR3 is made up of 16 amino acids. Germline loops: CDR1 WSHSY, CDR2 SAAADI. V was cut by 3 bases and J by 2 bases, with 13 bases left in between. This chain's CDR3 is CASSDHSSANTGELFF. The CDR3 DNA reads as TGCGCCAGCAGTGACCACTCTAGCGCCAACACCGGGGAGCTGTTTTTT.

The chain carries TRBV19 and TRBJ2-7; 7 bases line up with TRBD1. Losses at the gene ends were 5 bases for V and 2 bases for J; bases not matched to a gene: 6. The CDR3 runs to 14 residues. Germline V lookup: CDR1 LNHDA, CDR2 SQIVND (reference sequence). The CDR3 is CASSPGQSTYEQYF. As DNA, the CDR3 is TGTGCCAGTAGTCCGGGACAGTCAACCTACGAGCAGTACTTC.

The V gene is TRBV7-9, the J gene TRBJ2-7, with TRBD2 matching 9 bases. With V trimmed by 4 bases and J by 4 bases, 8 bases remained unmatched. This CDR3 contains 15 residues. Germline values: CDR1 SEHNR, CDR2 FQNEAQ (reference sequence). Here the CDR3 reads CASSSRGRASYEQYF. The CDR3 DNA is TGTGCCAGCAGCTCGCGCGGGAGGGCGTCATACGAGCAGTACTTC.

This clone is a singleton in its sample. This chain joins TRBV9 and TRBJ1-2; 12 bases align to TRBD1. Unmatched junction bases numbered 6, after V lost 0 bases and J lost 3 bases. CDR1 is SGDLS, CDR2 YYNGEE, per germline. This CDR3 spans 17 amino acids. The DNA for the CDR3 is TGTGCCAGCAGCGTAGATTTGGGACAGGGGGCTGACTATGGCTACACCTTC. Translation: CASSVDLGQGADYGYTF. Full variable domain (outside the CDR3, taken from reference TRBV9 and TRBJ1-2): DSGVTQTPKHLITATGQRVTLRCSPRSGDLSVYWYQQSLDQGLQFLIQYYNGEERAKGNILERFSAQQFPDLHSELNLSSLELGDSALYFCASSVDLGQGADYGYTFGSGTRLTVV.

The chain combines TRBV3-1 (or the pseudogene TRBV3-2) with TRBJ1-3; tentative D call: TRBD1 (6 bases). Trimming pared 5 bases from V and 4 bases from J, leaving 9 bases between. Germline V gene data show CDR1 as LGHDT and CDR2 as YNNKEL (reference sequence). The CDR3 length is 13 residues. The CDR3 here is CASSERGGNTIYF. As DNA, the CDR3 is TGTGCCAGCAGCGAAAGGGGGGGAAACACCATATATTTT.

V usage is TRBV5-6 and J usage is TRBJ2-2; possible D gene TRBD2, 6 bases. CDR1 and CDR2 from the germline V gene are SGHDT and YYEEEE. The CDR3 is 16 residues long. V lost 3 bases and J lost 12, with 24 bases in between. The CDR3, as DNA: TGTGCCAGCAGCTCCCCGGGGGAGCGGGTCGATTCGAAGCTGTTTTTT. Its protein is CASSSPGERVDSKLFF. Drawing the rest from reference TRBV5-6 and TRBJ2-2, the complete variable domain is DAGVTQSPTHLIKTRGQQVTLRCSPKSGHDTVSWYQQALGQGPQFIFQYYEEEERQRGNFPDRFSGHQFPNYSSELNVNALLLGDSALYLCASSSPGERVDSKLFFGEGSRLTVL.

The chain carries TRBV21-1 and TRBJ2-5; the tabulated D call, TRBD2, remains unverified against the DNA. TRBV21-1 is a recognized pseudogene. The CDR3 loop spans 15 amino acids. CDR3 DNA: TGTGCCAGCAGCCGGACTAGCGGGGACAAGGAGACCCAGTACTTC. Its protein product is CASSRTSGDKETQYF.

The chain has TRBV4-2 and TRBJ1-3, with 10 bases identical to TRBD1. CDR3 length equals 17 residues. Germline V gives CDR1 LGHNA, CDR2 YNFKEQ. V shed 0 bases and J 2 bases; nucleotides not matched to a gene: 4. CDR3 in DNA: TGTGCCAGCAGCCAAGATAGAGGGACAGGGGCTGGAAACACCATATATTTT. Translated, it gives CASSQDRGTGAGNTIYF.

The V and J genes are TRBV28 and TRBJ2-5; D not certain. Germline V gene sequence: CDR1 MDHEN, CDR2 SYDVKM. V dropped 8 bases and J dropped 1 base, with 17 bases sitting between them. CDR3 size: 15 residues. The CDR3 sequence is CASAQASPIQETQYF. The CDR3 nucleotides are TGTGCCAGCGCTCAAGCCTCTCCGATCCAAGAGACCCAGTACTTC.

J is TRBJ2-1 and V is TRBV7-3; TRBD1 might be the D (7 bases). V was clipped by 6 bases and J by 0 bases, with 12 bases between them. Looked up from germline, CDR1 is SGHTA and CDR2 is FQGTGA. The CDR3 consists of 15 residues. The DNA of the CDR3 is TGTGCCAGCAGTGCGGGACAGAGCTCCTACAATGAGCAGTTCTTC. Amino acid sequence: CASSAGQSSYNEQFF.